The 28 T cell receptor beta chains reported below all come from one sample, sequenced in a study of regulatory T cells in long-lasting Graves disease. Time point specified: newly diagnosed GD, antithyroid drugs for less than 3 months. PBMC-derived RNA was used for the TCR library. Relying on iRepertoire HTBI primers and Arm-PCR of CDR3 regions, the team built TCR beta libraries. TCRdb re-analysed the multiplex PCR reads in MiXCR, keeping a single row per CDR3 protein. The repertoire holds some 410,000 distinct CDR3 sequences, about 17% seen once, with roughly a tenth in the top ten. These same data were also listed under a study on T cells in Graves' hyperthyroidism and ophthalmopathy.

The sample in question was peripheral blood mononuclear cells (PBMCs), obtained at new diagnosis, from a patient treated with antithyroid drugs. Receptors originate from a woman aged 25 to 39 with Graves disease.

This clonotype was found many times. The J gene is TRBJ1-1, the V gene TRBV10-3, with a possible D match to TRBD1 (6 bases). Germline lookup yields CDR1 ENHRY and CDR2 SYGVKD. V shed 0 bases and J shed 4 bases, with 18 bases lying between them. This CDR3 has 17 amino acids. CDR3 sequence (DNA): TGTGCCATCAGTGAGTCTACAGGGACTTACTCGGGCACTGAAGCTTTCTTT. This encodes CAISESTGTYSGTEAFF.

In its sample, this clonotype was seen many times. The CDR3 protein is CSATGTGGPYNEQFF. The DNA for the CDR3 is TGCAGTGCAACCGGGACAGGGGGCCCTTACAATGAGCAGTTCTTC. V is TRBV20-1 and J is TRBJ2-1, with 12 bases fitting TRBD1. This CDR3 region has 15 residues. Germline lookup yields CDR1 DFQATT and CDR2 SNEGSKA (reference sequence). The trim removed 6 bases at V and 4 bases at J, leaving 7 bases unmatched.

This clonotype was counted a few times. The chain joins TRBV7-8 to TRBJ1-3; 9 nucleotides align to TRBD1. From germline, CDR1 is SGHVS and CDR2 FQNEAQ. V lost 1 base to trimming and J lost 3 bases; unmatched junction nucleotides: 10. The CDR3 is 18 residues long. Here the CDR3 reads CASSLVLIQGAIGNTIYF. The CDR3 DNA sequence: TGTGCCAGCAGCTTAGTTCTAATACAGGGGGCGATTGGAAACACCATATATTTT.

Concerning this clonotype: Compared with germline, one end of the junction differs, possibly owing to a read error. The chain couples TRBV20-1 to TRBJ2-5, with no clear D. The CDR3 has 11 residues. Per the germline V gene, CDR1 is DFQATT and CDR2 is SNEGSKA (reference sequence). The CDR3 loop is CSARDLETQCF. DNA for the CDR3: TGCAGTGCTAGAGATCTAGAGACCCAGTGCTTC.

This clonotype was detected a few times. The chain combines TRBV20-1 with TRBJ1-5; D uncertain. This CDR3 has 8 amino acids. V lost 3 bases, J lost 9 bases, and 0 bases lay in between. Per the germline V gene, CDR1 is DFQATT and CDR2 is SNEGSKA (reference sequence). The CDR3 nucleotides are TGCAGTGCTAGGCCCCAGCATTTT. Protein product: CSARPQHF.

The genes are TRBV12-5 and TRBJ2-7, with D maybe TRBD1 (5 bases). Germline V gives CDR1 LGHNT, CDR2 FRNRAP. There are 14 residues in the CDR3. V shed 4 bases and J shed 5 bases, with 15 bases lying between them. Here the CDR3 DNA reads TGTGCTAGTGGTTCTGCCCTAAGGGGTCACGAGCAGTACTTC. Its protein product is CASGSALRGHEQYF.

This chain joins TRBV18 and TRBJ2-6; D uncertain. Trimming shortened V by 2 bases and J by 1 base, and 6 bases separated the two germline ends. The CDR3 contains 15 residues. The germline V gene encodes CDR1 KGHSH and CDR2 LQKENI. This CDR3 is CASSPRISGANVLTF. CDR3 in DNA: TGTGCCAGCTCACCAAGGATTTCTGGGGCCAACGTCCTGACTTTC.

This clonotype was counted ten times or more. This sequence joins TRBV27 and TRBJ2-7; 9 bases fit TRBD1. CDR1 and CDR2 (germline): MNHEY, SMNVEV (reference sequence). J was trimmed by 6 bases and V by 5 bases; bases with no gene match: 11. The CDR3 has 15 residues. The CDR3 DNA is TGTGCCAGCAGTCAGCGGACAGGGGATTCTAGCGAGCAGTACTTC. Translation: CASSQRTGDSSEQYF.

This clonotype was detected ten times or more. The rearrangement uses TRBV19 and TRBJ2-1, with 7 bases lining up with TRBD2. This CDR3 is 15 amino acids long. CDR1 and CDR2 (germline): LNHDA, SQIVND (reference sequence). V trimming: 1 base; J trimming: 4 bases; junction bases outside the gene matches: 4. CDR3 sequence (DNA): TGTGCCAGTAGTATAGGAGGCGGGAGATACAATGAGCAGTTCTTC. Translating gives CASSIGGGRYNEQFF.

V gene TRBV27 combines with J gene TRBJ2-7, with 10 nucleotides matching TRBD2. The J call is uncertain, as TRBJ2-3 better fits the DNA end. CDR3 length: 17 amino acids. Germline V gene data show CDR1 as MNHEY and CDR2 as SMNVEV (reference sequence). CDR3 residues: CASSPGWGSGRGDTQYF. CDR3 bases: TGTGCCAGCAGCCCTGGGTGGGGAAGCGGGAGGGGAGATACGCAGTATTTT.

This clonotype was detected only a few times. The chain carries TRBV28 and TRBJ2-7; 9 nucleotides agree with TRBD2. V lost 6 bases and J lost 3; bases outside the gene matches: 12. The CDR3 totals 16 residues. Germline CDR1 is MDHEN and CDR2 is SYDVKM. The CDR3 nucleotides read TGTGCCAGCAGCCTAAGCGGGGCTAGCGGGAACTACGAGCAGTACTTC. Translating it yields CASSLSGASGNYEQYF.

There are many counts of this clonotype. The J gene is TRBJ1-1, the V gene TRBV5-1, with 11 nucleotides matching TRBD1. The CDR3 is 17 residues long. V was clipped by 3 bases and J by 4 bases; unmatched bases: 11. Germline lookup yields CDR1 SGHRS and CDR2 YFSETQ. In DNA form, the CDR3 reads TGCGCCAGCAGCTCGCCGGGACAGGGGGTTGGGCGCACTGAAGCTTTCTTT. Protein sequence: CASSSPGQGVGRTEAFF.

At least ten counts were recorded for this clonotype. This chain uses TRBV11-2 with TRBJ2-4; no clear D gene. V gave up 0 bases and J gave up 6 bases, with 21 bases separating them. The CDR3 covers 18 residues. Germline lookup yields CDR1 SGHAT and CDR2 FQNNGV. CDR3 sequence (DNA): TGTGCCAGCAGCTTAGATGGGGTTGCGGTTCAAGGCAGAAACATTCAGTACTTC. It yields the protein CASSLDGVAVQGRNIQYF.

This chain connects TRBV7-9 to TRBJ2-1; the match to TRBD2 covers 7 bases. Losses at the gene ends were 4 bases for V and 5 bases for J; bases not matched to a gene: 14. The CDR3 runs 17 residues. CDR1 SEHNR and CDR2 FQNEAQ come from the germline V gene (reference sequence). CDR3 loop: CASSSAGAGKEDNEQFF. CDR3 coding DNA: TGTGCCAGCAGCTCAGCCGGAGCGGGAAAAGAAGACAATGAGCAGTTCTTC. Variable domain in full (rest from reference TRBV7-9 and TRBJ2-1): DTGVSQNPRHKITKRGQNVTFRCDPISEHNRLYWYRQTLGQGPEFLTYFQNEAQLEKSRLLSDRFSAERPKGSFSTLEIQRTEQGDSAMYLCASSSAGAGKEDNEQFFGPGTRLTVL.

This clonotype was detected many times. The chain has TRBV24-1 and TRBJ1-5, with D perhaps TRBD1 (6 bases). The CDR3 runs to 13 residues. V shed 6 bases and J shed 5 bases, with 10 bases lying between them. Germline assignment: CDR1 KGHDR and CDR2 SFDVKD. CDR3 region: CATSLQGDQPQHF. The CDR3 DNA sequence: TGTGCCACCAGTTTACAGGGCGATCAGCCCCAGCATTTT.

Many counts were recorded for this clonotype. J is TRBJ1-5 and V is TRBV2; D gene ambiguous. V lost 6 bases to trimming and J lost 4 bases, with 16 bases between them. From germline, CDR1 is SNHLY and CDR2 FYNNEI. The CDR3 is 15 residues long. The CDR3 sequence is CASSGILGGNQPQHF. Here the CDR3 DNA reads TGTGCCAGCAGCGGTATATTAGGCGGGAATCAGCCCCAGCATTTT.

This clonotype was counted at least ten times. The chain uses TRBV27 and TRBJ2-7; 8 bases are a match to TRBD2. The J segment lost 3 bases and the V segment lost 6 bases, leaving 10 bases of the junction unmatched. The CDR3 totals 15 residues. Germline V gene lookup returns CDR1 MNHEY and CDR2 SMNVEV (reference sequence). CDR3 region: CASSLAGIRDYEQYF. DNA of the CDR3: TGTGCCAGCAGCTTAGCGGGGATTCGAGACTACGAGCAGTACTTC.

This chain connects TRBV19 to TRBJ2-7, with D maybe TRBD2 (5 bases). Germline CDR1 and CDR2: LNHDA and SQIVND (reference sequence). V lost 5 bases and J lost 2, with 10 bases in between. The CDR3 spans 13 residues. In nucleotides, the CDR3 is TGTGCCAGTAGTTCTGGGAGAGCCTACGAGCAGTACTTC. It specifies CASSSGRAYEQYF.

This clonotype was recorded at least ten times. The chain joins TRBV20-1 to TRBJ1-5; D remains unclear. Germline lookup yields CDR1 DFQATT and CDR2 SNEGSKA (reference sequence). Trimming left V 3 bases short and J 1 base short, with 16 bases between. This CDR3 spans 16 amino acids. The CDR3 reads CSARGETSFSNQPQHF. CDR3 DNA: TGCAGTGCTAGGGGTGAGACATCATTCAGCAATCAGCCCCAGCATTTT.

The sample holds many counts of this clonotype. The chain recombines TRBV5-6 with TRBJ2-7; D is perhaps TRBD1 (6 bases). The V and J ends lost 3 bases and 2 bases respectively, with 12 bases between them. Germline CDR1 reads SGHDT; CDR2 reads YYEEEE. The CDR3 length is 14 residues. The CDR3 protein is CASSWGRGTYEQYF. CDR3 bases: TGTGCCAGCAGCTGGGGTAGGGGGACCTACGAGCAGTACTTC.

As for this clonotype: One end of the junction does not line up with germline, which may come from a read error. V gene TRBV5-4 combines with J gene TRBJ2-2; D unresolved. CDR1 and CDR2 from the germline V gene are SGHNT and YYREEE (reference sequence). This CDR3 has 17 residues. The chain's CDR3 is CAGSLGSATDFTGELFF. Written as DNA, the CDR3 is TGTGCCGGCAGCTTGGGTAGTGCCACCGACTTCACCGGGGAGCTGTTTTTT.

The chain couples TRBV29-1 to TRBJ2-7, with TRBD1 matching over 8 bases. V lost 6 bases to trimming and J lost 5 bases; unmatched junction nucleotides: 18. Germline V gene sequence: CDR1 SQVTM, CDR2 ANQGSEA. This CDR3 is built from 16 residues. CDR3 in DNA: TGCAGCGTCACAGACAGGGGCCCCGTCCTCCTACACGAGCAGTACTTC. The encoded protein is CSVTDRGPVLLHEQYF.

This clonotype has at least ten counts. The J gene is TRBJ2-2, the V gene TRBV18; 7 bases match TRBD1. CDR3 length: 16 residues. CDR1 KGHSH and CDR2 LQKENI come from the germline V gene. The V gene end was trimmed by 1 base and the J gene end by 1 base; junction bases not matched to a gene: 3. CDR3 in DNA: TGTGCCAGCTCACCACGGGACAGACAGAACACCGGGGAGCTGTTTTTT. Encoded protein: CASSPRDRQNTGELFF.

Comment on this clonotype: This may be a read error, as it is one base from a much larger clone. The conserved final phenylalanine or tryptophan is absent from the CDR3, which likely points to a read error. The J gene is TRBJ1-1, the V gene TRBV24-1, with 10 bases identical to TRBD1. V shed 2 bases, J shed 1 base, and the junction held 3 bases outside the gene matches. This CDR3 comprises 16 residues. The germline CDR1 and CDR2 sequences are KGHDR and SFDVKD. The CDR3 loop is CATSDSRTGGNTEAFS. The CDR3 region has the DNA TGTGCCACCAGTGATTCACGGACAGGGGGGAACACTGAAGCTTTCTCT.

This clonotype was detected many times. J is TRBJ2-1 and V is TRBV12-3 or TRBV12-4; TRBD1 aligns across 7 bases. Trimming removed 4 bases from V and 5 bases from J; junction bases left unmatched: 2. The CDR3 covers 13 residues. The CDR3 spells CASSSQGDNEQFF. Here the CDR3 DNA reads TGTGCCAGCAGTTCCCAGGGGGACAATGAGCAGTTCTTC.

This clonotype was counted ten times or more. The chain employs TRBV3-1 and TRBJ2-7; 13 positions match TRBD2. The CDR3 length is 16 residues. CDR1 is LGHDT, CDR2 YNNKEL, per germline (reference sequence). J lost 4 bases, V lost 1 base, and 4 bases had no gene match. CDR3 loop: CASSQAPGLAGYEQYF. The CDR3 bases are TGTGCCAGCAGCCAAGCGCCGGGACTAGCGGGGTACGAGCAGTACTTC.

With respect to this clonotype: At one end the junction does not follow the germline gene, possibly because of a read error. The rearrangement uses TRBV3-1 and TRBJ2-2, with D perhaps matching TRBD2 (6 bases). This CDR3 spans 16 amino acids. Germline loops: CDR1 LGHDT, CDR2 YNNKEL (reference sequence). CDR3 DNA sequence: TGTGCCAGCAGCCAAATTCGGGGGATAGTTACCGGGGAGCTGGTTTTT. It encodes CASSQIRGIVTGELVF.

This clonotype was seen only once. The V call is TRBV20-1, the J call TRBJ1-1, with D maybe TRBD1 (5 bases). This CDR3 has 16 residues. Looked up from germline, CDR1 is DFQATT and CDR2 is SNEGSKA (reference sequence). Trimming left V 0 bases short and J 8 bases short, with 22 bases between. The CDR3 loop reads CSARDHGSWTKKEAFF. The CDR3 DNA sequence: TGCAGTGCTAGAGATCACGGTAGCTGGACAAAGAAAGAAGCTTTCTTT.